The text below deals with one T cell receptor (beta chain). Germline values: CDR1 SNHLY, CDR2 FYNNEI. CDR3 length: 14 amino acids. With 6 bases removed from V and 5 bases from J, the gap between germline ends came to 17 bases. This sample is drawn from a study of blood T cell repertoires in COVID-19. In the original analysis: Reference gene primers were amplified, and this amplification served to estimate nucleated cell counts. Method: immunoSEQ multiplex PCR; TCRdb's copy keeps in-frame clones and lacks some. V and J calls and clone size follow that table, whereas D and trimming were derived from the DNA. The data show 140,000 to 150,000 clones, around four fifths seen once. Cohort allocation depended upon clinical history that participants reported.

J is TRBJ2-7 and V is TRBV2; possibly TRBD2 for D (5 bases). Source material: PBMCs or T cells enriched from blood (not recorded which). The origin of this receptor is a woman in her thirties or forties who had recovered from COVID-19. This chain's CDR3 is CASSLAGLQHEQYF. In DNA, the CDR3 is TGTGCCAGCAGCCTCGCCGGACTTCAGCACGAGCAGTACTTC.